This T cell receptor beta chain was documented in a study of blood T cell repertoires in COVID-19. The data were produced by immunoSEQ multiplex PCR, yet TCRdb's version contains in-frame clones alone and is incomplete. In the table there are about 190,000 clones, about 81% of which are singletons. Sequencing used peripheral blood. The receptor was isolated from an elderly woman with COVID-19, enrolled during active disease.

The CDR3 region is CASSPGNIQYF. CDR3 coding DNA: TGTGCCAGCAGTCCGGGGAACATTCAGTACTTC. The chain links TRBV2 to TRBJ2-4, with D maybe TRBD2 (5 bases). From germline, CDR1 is SNHLY and CDR2 FYNNEI. The CDR3 has 11 amino acids. Trimming stripped 5 bases from V and 7 bases from J, with 6 bases between.